These 13 T cell receptor beta chains share one sample of origin, sequenced in a study of T cell responses to AZD1222 COVID-19 vaccine. Clones were sequenced by immunoSEQ multiplex PCR, and TCRdb holds only the in-frame ones, with some missing. The table records 130,000 to 150,000 clones, over 85% of them present only once. The sample consisted of peripheral blood, taken on day 0 of AZD1222 vaccination. These TCRs come from an adult in good health.

The chain combines TRBV2 with TRBJ2-3; 8 bases agree with TRBD1. The junction had 11 bases not matched to a gene; V was cut back by 9 bases and J by 6 bases. The CDR3 has 14 residues. CDR1 is SNHLY and CDR2 is FYNNEI in the germline V gene. The CDR3 coding sequence is TGTGCCAGTTGCGTGGACAGGGATACGGATACGCAGTATTTT. Translation gives CASCVDRDTDTQYF.

J is TRBJ2-1 and V is TRBV19; D is undetermined. There are 15 residues in the CDR3. Germline V lookup: CDR1 LNHDA, CDR2 SQIVND (reference sequence). With 3 bases removed from V and 0 bases from J, the gap between germline ends came to 9 bases. Here the CDR3 DNA reads TGTGCCAGTAGTATTTCCACGAGCTCCTACAATGAGCAGTTCTTC. It yields the protein CASSISTSSYNEQFF.

V usage is TRBV5-1 and J usage is TRBJ2-5, with 7 positions matching TRBD2. The CDR3 loop spans 17 amino acids. Trimming took 2 bases from V and 4 from J; bases not matched to a gene: 14. Looked up from germline, CDR1 is SGHRS and CDR2 is YFSETQ. CDR3 region: CASSLGEGGPSGETQYF. Written as DNA, the CDR3 is TGCGCCAGCAGCTTAGGTGAGGGAGGGCCCTCGGGAGAGACCCAGTACTTC.

The chain has TRBV19 and TRBJ2-1; D not certain. The CDR3 contains 12 residues. CDR1 is LNHDA and CDR2 is SQIVND in the germline V gene (reference sequence). V was clipped by 5 bases and J by 1 base, with 3 bases between them. The CDR3 DNA follows: TGTGCCAGTAGTCTATCCTACAATGAGCAGTTCTTC. This translates into CASSLSYNEQFF. Variable domain in full (rest from reference TRBV19 and TRBJ2-1): DGGITQSPKYLFRKEGQNVTLSCEQNLNHDAMYWYRQDPGQGLRLIYYSQIVNDFQKGDIAEGYSVSREKKESFPLTVTSAQKNPTAFYLCASSLSYNEQFFGPGTRLTVL.

The chain uses TRBV19 and TRBJ1-4; 8 nucleotides line up with TRBD1. Germline-derived CDR1 and CDR2 are LNHDA and SQIVND (reference sequence). The ends lost 7 bases at V and 8 bases at J; junction bases unmatched: 9. This CDR3 spans 14 amino acids. CDR3 in amino acids: CASNPGGTAEKLFF. The CDR3 nucleotides read TGTGCCAGTAACCCAGGGGGCACTGCGGAAAAACTGTTTTTT. The full variable domain, completed using reference TRBV19 and TRBJ1-4, is DGGITQSPKYLFRKEGQNVTLSCEQNLNHDAMYWYRQDPGQGLRLIYYSQIVNDFQKGDIAEGYSVSREKKESFPLTVTSAQKNPTAFYLCASNPGGTAEKLFFGSGTQLSVL.

The chain joins TRBV6-2 or TRBV6-3 to TRBJ2-6; 10 nucleotides agree with TRBD1. CDR3 size: 17 residues. Trimming took 5 bases from V and 4 from J; bases not matched to a gene: 8. CDR1 and CDR2 from the germline V gene are MNHEY and SVGEGT. CDR3 sequence reads: CASSPWTGGSGANVLTF. The CDR3, as DNA: TGTGCCAGCAGTCCATGGACAGGGGGTTCAGGGGCCAACGTCCTGACTTTC.

The rearrangement joins TRBV28 to TRBJ2-3; D is uncertain. CDR3 length: 13 residues. V shed 6 bases and J shed 2 bases, with 9 bases lying between them. Per germline, CDR1 MDHEN and CDR2 SYDVKM. The DNA for the CDR3 is TGTGCCAGCAGGCCTCCACCCACAGATACGCAGTATTTT. Amino acids: CASRPPPTDTQYF.

The V gene is TRBV30, the J gene TRBJ1-2, with D hard to call. The germline V gene has CDR1 GTSNPN and CDR2 SVGIG (reference sequence). The CDR3 sequence is 13 residues long. V lost 0 bases to trimming and J lost 9 bases, with 14 bases between them. The CDR3 protein is CAWSVGLGKSYTF. The DNA for the CDR3 is TGTGCCTGGAGTGTAGGATTGGGGAAAAGCTACACCTTC.

The CDR3 region has the DNA TGTGCCTGGAGTGTTGGTGTCTCTGGGGCCAACGTCCTGACTTTC. This translates into CAWSVGVSGANVLTF. V and J are TRBV30 and TRBJ2-6; no firm D call. Germline CDR1 is GTSNPN and CDR2 is SVGIG (reference sequence). The CDR3 length is 15 residues. The germline V and J ends were trimmed by 0 bases and 0 bases, with 6 bases remaining between them.

This chain connects TRBV20-1 to TRBJ1-2; D gene unclear. CDR1 and CDR2 (germline): DFQATT, SNEGSKA (reference sequence). The CDR3 contains 14 residues. Trimming removed 3 bases from V and 7 bases from J, with 18 bases in between. The CDR3: CSASRDTAPGGYTF. The CDR3 DNA follows: TGCAGTGCTAGTCGAGACACCGCACCAGGTGGCTACACCTTC.

The chain links TRBV6-5 to TRBJ2-5; TRBD2 might be the D (6 bases). Trimming removed 5 bases at V and 4 bases at J, with 14 bases between. The CDR3 is 14 amino acids. CDR1 MNHEY and CDR2 SVGAGI come from the germline V gene. CDR3 sequence: CASSTDRGGETQYF. The CDR3 DNA sequence: TGTGCCAGCAGTACTGATCGGGGAGGAGAGACCCAGTACTTC.

The chain has TRBV9 and TRBJ1-5; maybe TRBD1 (5 bases). The V gene's germline CDR1 is SGDLS and CDR2 YYNGEE. CDR3 size: 16 residues. Deletions cut 1 base from V and 9 bases from J, with 20 bases between. CDR3 DNA: TGTGCCAGCAGCGTAATAGGTTGGCAGGGCGGGTCGCCCCAGCATTTT. As protein: CASSVIGWQGGSPQHF.

This clone has only one observation. The V gene is TRBV12-3 or TRBV12-4, the J gene TRBJ1-5; D gene uncertain. The CDR3 totals 13 residues. V lost 3 bases and J 6 bases, leaving 9 bases between the germline ends. The CDR3 DNA is TGTGCCAGCAGTTTCAGTTTAAGTCAGCCCCAGCATTTT. It yields the protein CASSFSLSQPQHF.